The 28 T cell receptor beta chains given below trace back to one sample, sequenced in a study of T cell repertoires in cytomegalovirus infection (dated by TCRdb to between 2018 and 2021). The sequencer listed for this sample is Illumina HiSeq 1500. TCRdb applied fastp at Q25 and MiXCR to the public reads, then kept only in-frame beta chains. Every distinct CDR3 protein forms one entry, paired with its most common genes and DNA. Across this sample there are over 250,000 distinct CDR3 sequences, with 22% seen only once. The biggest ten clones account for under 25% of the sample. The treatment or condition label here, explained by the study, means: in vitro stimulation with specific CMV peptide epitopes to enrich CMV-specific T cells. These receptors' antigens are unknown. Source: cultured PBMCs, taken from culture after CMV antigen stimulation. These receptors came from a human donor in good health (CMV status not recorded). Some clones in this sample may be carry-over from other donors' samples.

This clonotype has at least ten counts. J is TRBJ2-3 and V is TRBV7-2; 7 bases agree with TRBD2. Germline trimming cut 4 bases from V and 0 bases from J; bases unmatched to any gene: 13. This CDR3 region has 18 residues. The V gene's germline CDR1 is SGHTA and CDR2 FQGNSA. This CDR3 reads CASSSDWGGWGSTDTQYF. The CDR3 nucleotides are TGTGCCAGCAGCTCGGATTGGGGGGGATGGGGAAGCACAGATACGCAGTATTTT.

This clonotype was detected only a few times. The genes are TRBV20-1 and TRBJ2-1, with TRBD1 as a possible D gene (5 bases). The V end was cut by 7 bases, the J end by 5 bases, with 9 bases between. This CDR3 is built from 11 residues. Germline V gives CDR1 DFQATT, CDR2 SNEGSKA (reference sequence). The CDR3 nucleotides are TGCAGTGTGTTAGGGGACAATGAGCAGTTCTTC. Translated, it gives CSVLGDNEQFF.

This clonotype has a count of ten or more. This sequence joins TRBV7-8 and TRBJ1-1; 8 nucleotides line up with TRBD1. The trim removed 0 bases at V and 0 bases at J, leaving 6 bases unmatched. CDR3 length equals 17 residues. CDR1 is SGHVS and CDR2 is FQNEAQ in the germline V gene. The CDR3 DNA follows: TGTGCCAGCAGCTTAGCGAGGACAGGGAGGGTGAACACTGAAGCTTTCTTT. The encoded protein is CASSLARTGRVNTEAFF.

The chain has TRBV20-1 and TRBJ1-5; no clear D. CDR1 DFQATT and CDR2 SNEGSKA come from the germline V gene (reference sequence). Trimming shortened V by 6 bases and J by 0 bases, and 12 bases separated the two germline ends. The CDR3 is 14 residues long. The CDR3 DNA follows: TGCAGTGCCGGTTCGGATGATAGCAATCAGCCCCAGCATTTT. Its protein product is CSAGSDDSNQPQHF.

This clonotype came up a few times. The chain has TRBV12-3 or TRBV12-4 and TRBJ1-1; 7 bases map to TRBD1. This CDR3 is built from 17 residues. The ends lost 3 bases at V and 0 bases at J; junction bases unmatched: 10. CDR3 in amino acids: CASSFPEDGQVNTEAFF. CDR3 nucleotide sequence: TGTGCCAGCAGTTTTCCCGAGGATGGACAGGTGAACACTGAAGCTTTCTTT.

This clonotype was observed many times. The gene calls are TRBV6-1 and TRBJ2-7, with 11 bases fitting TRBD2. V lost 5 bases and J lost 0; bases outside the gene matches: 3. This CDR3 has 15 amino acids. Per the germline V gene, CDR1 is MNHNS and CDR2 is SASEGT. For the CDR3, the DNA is TGTGCCAGCAGTAGGACTAGCGGGTCCTCCTACGAGCAGTACGTC. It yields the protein CASSRTSGSSYEQYV.

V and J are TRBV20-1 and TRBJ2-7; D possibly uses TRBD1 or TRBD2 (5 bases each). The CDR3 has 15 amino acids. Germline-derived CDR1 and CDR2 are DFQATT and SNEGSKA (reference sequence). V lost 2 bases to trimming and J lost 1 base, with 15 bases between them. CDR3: CSARRRRDPSYEQYF. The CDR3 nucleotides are TGCAGTGCTAGACGCCGAAGGGACCCTTCCTACGAGCAGTACTTC.

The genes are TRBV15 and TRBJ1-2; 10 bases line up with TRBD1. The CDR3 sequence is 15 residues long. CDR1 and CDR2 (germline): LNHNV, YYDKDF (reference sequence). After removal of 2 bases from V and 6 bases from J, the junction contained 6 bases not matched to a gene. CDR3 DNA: TGTGCCACCAGCAGACCAGGGACAGGGGTTAATGGCTACACCTTC. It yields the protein CATSRPGTGVNGYTF.

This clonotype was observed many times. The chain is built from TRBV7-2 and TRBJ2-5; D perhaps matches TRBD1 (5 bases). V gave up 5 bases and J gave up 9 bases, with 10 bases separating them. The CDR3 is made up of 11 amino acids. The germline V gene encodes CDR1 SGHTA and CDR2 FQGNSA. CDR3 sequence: CASSPLGAQYF. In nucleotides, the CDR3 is TGTGCCAGCAGCCCTCTAGGGGCCCAGTACTTC.

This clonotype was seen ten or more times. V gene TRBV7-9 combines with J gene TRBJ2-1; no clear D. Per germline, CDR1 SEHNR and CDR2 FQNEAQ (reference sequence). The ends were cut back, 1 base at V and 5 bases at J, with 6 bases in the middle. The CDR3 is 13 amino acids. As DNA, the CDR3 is TGTGCCAGCAGCTTAGGTTCTAACAATGAGCAGTTCTTC. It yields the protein CASSLGSNNEQFF. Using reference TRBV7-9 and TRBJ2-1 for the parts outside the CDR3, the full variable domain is DTGVSQNPRHKITKRGQNVTFRCDPISEHNRLYWYRQTLGQGPEFLTYFQNEAQLEKSRLLSDRFSAERPKGSFSTLEIQRTEQGDSAMYLCASSLGSNNEQFFGPGTRLTVL.

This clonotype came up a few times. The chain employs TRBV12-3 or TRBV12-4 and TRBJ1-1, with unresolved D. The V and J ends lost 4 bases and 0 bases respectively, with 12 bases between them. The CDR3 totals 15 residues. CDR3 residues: CASSSSGGMNTEAFF. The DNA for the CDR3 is TGTGCCAGCAGTTCCTCAGGCGGCATGAACACTGAAGCTTTCTTT.

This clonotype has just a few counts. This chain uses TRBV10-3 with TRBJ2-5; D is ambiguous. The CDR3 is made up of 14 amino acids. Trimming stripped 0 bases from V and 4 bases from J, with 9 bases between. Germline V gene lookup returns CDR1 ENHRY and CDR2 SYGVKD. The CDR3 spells CAISESGLRETQYF. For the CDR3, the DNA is TGTGCCATCAGTGAGTCGGGGTTGCGAGAGACCCAGTACTTC.

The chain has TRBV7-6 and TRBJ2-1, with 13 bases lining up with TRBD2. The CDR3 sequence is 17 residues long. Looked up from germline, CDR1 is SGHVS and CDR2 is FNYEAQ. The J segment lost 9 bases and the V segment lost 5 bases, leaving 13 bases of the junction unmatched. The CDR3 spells CASSRGGGLAGVGEQFF. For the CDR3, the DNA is TGTGCCAGCAGCCGAGGGGGTGGACTAGCGGGAGTCGGTGAGCAGTTCTTC.

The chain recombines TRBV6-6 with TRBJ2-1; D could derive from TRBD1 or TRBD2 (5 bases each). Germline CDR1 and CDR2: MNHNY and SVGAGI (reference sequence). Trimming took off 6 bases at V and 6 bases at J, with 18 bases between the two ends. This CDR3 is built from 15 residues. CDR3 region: CASSTGTGTLNEQFF. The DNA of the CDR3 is TGTGCCAGCAGCACCGGGACGGGAACCCTCAATGAGCAGTTCTTC.

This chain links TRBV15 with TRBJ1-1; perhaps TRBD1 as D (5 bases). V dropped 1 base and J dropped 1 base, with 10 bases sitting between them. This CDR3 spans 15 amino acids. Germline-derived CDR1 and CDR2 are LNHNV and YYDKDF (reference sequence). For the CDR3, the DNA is TGTGCCACCAGCAGAGTTGGGGGAGGGAACACTGAAGCTTTCTTT. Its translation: CATSRVGGGNTEAFF.

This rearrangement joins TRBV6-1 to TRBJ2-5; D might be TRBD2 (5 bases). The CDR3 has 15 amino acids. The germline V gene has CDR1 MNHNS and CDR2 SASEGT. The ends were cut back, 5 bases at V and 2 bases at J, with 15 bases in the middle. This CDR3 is CASSFSYERQETQYF. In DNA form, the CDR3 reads TGTGCCAGCAGTTTTAGCTACGAGCGGCAAGAGACCCAGTACTTC.

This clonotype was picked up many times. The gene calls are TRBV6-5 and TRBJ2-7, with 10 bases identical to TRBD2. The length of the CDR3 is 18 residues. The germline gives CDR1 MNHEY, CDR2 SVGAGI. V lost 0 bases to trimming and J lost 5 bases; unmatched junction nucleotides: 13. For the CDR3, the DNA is TGTGCCAGCAGTTACTCTGGGGCTAGCGGGAGTTCACTGGACGAGCAGTACTTC. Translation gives CASSYSGASGSSLDEQYF.

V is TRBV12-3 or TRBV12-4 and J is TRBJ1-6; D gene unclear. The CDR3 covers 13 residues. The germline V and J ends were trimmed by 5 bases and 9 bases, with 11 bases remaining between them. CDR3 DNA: TGTGCCAGCAGTCTCTCAGTGTTTTCACCCCTCCACTTT. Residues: CASSLSVFSPLHF.

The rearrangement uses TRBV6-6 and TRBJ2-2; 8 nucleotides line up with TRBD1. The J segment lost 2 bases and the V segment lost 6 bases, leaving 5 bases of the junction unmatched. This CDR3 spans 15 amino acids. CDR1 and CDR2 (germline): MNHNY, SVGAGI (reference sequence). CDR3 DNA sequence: TGTGCCAGCAGACTCGACAGGGGTAACACCGGGGAGCTGTTTTTT. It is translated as CASRLDRGNTGELFF.

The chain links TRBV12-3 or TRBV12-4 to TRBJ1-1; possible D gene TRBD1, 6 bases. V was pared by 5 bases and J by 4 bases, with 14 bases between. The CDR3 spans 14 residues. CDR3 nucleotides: TGTGCCAGCAGTCCATGGGGGGCAACCACTGAAGCTTTCTTT. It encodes CASSPWGATTEAFF.

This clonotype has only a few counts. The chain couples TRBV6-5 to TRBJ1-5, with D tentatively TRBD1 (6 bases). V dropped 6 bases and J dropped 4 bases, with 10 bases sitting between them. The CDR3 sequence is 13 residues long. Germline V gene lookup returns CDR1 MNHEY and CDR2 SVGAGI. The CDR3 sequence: CASRQDRNQPQHF. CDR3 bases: TGTGCCAGCAGGCAGGACAGAAATCAGCCCCAGCATTTT.

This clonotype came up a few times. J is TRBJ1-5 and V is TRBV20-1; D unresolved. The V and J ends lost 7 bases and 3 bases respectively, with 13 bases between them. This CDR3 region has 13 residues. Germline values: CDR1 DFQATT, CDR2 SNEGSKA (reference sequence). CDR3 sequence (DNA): TGCAGTGGGAAAAGGCAGCTCAATCAGCCCCAGCATTTT. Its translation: CSGKRQLNQPQHF.

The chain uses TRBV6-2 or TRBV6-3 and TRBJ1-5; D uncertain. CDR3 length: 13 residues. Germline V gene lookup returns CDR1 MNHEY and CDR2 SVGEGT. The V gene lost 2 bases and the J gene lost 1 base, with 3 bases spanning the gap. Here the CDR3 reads CASSYQSNQPQHF. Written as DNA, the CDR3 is TGTGCCAGCAGTTACCAGAGCAATCAGCCCCAGCATTTT.

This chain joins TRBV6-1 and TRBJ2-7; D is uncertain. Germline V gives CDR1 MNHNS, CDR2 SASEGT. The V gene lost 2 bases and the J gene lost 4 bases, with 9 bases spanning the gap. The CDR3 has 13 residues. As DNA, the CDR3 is TGTGCCAGCAGTGAATCACAGCCGTACGAGCAGTACTTC. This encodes CASSESQPYEQYF.

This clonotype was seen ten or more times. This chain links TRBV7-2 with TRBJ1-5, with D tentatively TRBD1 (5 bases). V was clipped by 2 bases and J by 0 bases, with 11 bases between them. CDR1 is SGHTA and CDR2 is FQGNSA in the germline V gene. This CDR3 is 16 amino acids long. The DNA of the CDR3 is TGTGCCAGCAGCTTATGGGACTGGGTTAGCAATCAGCCCCAGCATTTT. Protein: CASSLWDWVSNQPQHF.

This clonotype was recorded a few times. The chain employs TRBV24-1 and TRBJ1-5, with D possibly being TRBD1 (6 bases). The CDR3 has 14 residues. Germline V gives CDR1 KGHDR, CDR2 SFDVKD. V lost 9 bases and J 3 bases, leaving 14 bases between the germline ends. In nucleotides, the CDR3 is TGTGCCACCTCCCCAGGGGTCTACAATCAGCCCCAGCATTTT. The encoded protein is CATSPGVYNQPQHF.

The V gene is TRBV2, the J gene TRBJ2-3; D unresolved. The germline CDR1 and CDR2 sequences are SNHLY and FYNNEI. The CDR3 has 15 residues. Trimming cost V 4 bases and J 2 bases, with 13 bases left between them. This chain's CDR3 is CASSGALLFTDTQYF. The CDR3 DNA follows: TGTGCCAGCAGTGGCGCACTACTCTTCACAGATACGCAGTATTTT.

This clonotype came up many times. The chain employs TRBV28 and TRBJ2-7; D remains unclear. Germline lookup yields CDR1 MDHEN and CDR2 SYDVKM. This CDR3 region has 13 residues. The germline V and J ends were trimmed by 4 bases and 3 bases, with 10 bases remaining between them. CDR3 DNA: TGTGCCAGCAGTTCCGGACCCCTCTACGAGCAGTACTTC. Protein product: CASSSGPLYEQYF. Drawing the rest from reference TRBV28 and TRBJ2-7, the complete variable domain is DVKVTQSSRYLVKRTGEKVFLECVQDMDHENMFWYRQDPGLGLRLIYFSYDVKMKEKGDIPEGYSVSREKKERFSLILESASTNQTSMYLCASSSGPLYEQYFGPGTRLTVT.